These 14 T cell receptor beta chains were all obtained from the same sample, sequenced in a study of PD-1 blockade in classical Hodgkin lymphoma. The table came from immunoSEQ multiplex PCR; TCRdb's copy has only in-frame clones and leaves some out. The sample lists about 19,000 clones, roughly 88% occurring once. Every patient experienced relapse after autologous stem cell transplantation, and brentuximab vedotin exposure varied. The sequencing used peripheral blood mononuclear cells (PBMCs), collected before the second cycle of nivolumab. The receptors shown here come from a human donor with classical Hodgkin lymphoma.

The chain couples TRBV7-9 to TRBJ2-7, with 8 bases lining up with TRBD1. Germline CDR1 is SEHNR and CDR2 is FQNEAQ (reference sequence). The CDR3 loop spans 15 amino acids. The V and J ends lost 5 bases and 9 bases, in that order; junction bases with no gene match: 15. The CDR3 DNA is TGTGCCAGCAGCACCCAATCGGGACAGGTCGGAGGGCAGTACTTC. Protein sequence: CASSTQSGQVGGQYF.

The CDR3 DNA follows: TGTGCCAGCTGCCTAGGAGGAGGGACCCAGTACTTC. The encoded protein is CASCLGGGTQYF. The chain links TRBV6-5 to TRBJ2-5; maybe TRBD2 (5 bases). From germline, CDR1 is MNHEY and CDR2 SVGAGI. The CDR3 is 12 residues long. V was shortened by 8 bases and J by 7 bases, with 14 bases between the two germline ends.

The DNA for the CDR3 is TGCGCCAGCAGCTTGGCTAGCGGGGGCACAGATACGCAGTATTTT. Its protein is CASSLASGGTDTQYF. The chain employs TRBV5-1 and TRBJ2-3; 9 bases align to TRBD2. The junction had 0 bases not matched to a gene; V was cut back by 0 bases and J by 1 base. This CDR3 comprises 15 residues. Looked up from germline, CDR1 is SGHRS and CDR2 is YFSETQ. Supplemented by reference TRBV5-1 and TRBJ2-3, the full variable domain reads KAGVTQTPRYLIKTRGQQVTLSCSPISGHRSVSWYQQTPGQGLQFLFEYFSETQRNKGNFPGRFSGRQFSNSRSEMNVSTLELGDSALYLCASSLASGGTDTQYFGPGTRLTVL.

The chain combines TRBV5-4 with TRBJ2-1, with D uncertain. CDR1 SGHNT and CDR2 YYREEE come from the germline V gene (reference sequence). The V end was cut by 0 bases, the J end by 7 bases, with 8 bases between. The CDR3 consists of 13 residues. CDR3 in amino acids: CASSLDGFNEQFF. CDR3 nucleotide sequence: TGTGCCAGCAGCTTGGACGGATTTAATGAGCAGTTCTTC.

This rearrangement joins TRBV7-9 to TRBJ2-7; 7 nucleotides agree with TRBD1. Germline lookup yields CDR1 SEHNR and CDR2 FQNEAQ (reference sequence). J lost 1 base, V lost 5 bases, and 2 bases had no gene match. This CDR3 contains 13 residues. The DNA for the CDR3 is TGTGCCAGCAGCACGACAGGGTCCTACGAGCAGTACTTC. Amino acid sequence: CASSTTGSYEQYF. The full variable domain, in which reference TRBV7-9 and TRBJ2-7 provide the parts outside the CDR3, is DTGVSQNPRHKITKRGQNVTFRCDPISEHNRLYWYRQTLGQGPEFLTYFQNEAQLEKSRLLSDRFSAERPKGSFSTLEIQRTEQGDSAMYLCASSTTGSYEQYFGPGTRLTVT.

A few counts support this clone. CDR3 protein: CASSPLGQSTDTQYF. CDR3 DNA sequence: TGCGCCAGCAGCCCGTTGGGGCAGAGCACAGATACGCAGTATTTT. The V call is TRBV5-1, the J call TRBJ2-3, with D perhaps matching TRBD1 (5 bases). V lost 4 bases, J lost 0 bases, and 12 bases lay in between. Germline loops: CDR1 SGHRS, CDR2 YFSETQ. The CDR3 spans 15 residues.

The chain recombines TRBV30 with TRBJ1-6, with D possibly being TRBD1 (6 bases). Trimming shortened V by 0 bases and J by 3 bases, and 15 bases separated the two germline ends. The CDR3 has 17 amino acids. Per germline, CDR1 GTSNPN and CDR2 SVGIG (reference sequence). CDR3 in amino acids: CAWSVAVRGIYNSPLHF. CDR3 coding DNA: TGTGCCTGGAGTGTAGCGGTCAGGGGAATCTATAATTCACCCCTCCACTTT.

V and J are TRBV7-8 and TRBJ1-1; D is possibly TRBD1 (5 bases). The CDR3 has 14 residues. Germline loops: CDR1 SGHVS, CDR2 FQNEAQ. The V gene lost 3 bases and the J gene lost 5 bases, with 13 bases spanning the gap. CDR3 bases: TGTGCCAGCAGCTTCGTGCAGGGTGAGACTGAAGCTTTCTTT. It encodes CASSFVQGETEAFF.

The chain joins TRBV5-1 to TRBJ2-1; 8 positions match TRBD2. V trimming: 4 bases; J trimming: 5 bases; junction bases outside the gene matches: 11. This CDR3 is 16 amino acids long. CDR1 is SGHRS, CDR2 YFSETQ, per germline. The CDR3 DNA reads as TGCGCCAGCAGCCTCGCCCCAATAGCGGGGCACAATGAGCAGTTCTTC. Protein product: CASSLAPIAGHNEQFF.

This clone is a singleton in its sample. The chain uses TRBV6-5 and TRBJ1-2; 9 bases fit TRBD1. Germline CDR1 reads MNHEY; CDR2 reads SVGAGI. V was pared by 4 bases and J by 8 bases, with 14 bases of the junction left unmatched. The CDR3 sequence is 16 residues long. Here the CDR3 DNA reads TGTGCCAGCAGTTTCCGCCACCCGGGGACAGGGTGGGGCTACACCTTC. Amino acids: CASSFRHPGTGWGYTF.

The chain couples TRBV5-1 to TRBJ2-7; D ambiguous. The CDR3 spans 14 residues. Between the trimmed V and J ends, which lost 0 bases and 5 bases, there was a span of 12 bases. Germline assignment: CDR1 SGHRS and CDR2 YFSETQ. The CDR3 loop reads CASSLAGPPDEQYF. As DNA, the CDR3 is TGCGCCAGCAGCTTGGCTGGGCCGCCGGACGAGCAGTACTTC.

This chain links TRBV6-6 with TRBJ1-1; the D gene is possibly TRBD1 (6 bases). The CDR3 has 15 residues. Germline V gives CDR1 MNHNY, CDR2 SVGAGI (reference sequence). Trimming shortened V by 7 bases and J by 1 base, and 16 bases separated the two germline ends. CDR3 in amino acids: CASITTGLGNTEAFF. The CDR3 region has the DNA TGTGCCAGCATCACGACAGGTCTAGGGAACACTGAAGCTTTCTTT.

The chain is built from TRBV7-6 and TRBJ2-3; D not certain. The ends were cut back, 8 bases at V and 1 base at J, with 13 bases in the middle. Germline values: CDR1 SGHVS, CDR2 FNYEAQ. This CDR3 is 14 amino acids long. The CDR3 sequence is CASLPEFGTDTQYF. The CDR3 DNA sequence: TGTGCCAGCCTCCCCGAGTTTGGCACAGATACGCAGTATTTT. The full variable domain, rest sourced from reference TRBV7-6 and TRBJ2-3, is GAGVSQSPRYKVTKRGQDVALRCDPISGHVSLYWYRQALGQGPEFLTYFNYEAQQDKSGLPNDRFSAERPEGSISTLTIQRTEQRDSAMYRCASLPEFGTDTQYFGPGTRLTVL.

This clone was found once. The rearrangement links TRBV28 to TRBJ2-6; D is ambiguous. Germline CDR1 and CDR2: MDHEN and SYDVKM. There are 14 residues in the CDR3. The V end lost 5 bases, the J end lost 0 bases, and 5 bases lay between the germline ends. CDR3 loop: CASSMISGANVLTF. CDR3 nucleotides: TGTGCCAGCAGTATGATCTCTGGGGCCAACGTCCTGACTTTC.